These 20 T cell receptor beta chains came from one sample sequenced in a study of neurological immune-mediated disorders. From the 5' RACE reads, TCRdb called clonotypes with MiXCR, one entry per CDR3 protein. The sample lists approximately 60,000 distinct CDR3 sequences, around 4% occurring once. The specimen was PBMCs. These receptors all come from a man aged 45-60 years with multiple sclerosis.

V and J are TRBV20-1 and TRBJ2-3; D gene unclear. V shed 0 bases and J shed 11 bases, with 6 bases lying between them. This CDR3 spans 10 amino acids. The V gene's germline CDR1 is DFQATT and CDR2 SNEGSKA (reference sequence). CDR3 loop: CSARDVMQYF. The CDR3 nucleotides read TGCAGTGCTAGAGATGTCATGCAGTATTTT.

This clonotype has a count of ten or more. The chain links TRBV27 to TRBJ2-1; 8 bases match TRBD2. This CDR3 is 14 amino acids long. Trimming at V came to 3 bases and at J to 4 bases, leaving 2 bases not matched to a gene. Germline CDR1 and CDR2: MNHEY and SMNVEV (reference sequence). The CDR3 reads CASSFRGGYNEQFF. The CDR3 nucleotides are TGTGCCAGCAGTTTTCGCGGGGGGTACAATGAGCAGTTCTTC.

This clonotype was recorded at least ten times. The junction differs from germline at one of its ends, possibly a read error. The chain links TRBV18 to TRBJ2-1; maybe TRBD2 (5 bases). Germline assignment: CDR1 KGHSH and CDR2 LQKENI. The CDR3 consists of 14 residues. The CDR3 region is CVSSPPAGSGEQFF. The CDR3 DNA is TGTGTCAGCTCACCACCTGCGGGCTCGGGTGAGCAGTTCTTC.

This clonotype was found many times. This chain's CDR3 is CASSPAGSQGAYNEQFF. For the CDR3, the DNA is TGTGCCAGCAGCCCCGCGGGCAGTCAGGGGGCTTACAATGAGCAGTTCTTC. The J gene is TRBJ2-1, the V gene TRBV5-5, with TRBD1 matching 8 bases. The CDR3 totals 17 residues. J gave up 4 bases and V 4 bases, and 13 bases lay outside the gene matches. Germline values: CDR1 SGHKS, CDR2 YYEKEE (reference sequence).

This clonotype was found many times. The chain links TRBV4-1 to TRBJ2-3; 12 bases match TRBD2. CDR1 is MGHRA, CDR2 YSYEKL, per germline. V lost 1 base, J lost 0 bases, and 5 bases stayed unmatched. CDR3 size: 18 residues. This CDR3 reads CASSQVHLAGGSTDTQYF. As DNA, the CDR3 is TGCGCCAGCAGCCAAGTCCATCTAGCGGGGGGGAGCACAGATACGCAGTATTTT.

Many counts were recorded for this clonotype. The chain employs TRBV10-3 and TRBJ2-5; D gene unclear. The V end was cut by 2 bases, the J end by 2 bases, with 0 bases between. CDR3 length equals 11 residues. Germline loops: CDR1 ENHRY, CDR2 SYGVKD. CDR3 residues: CAISEQETQYF. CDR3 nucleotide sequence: TGTGCCATCAGTGAGCAAGAGACCCAGTACTTC.

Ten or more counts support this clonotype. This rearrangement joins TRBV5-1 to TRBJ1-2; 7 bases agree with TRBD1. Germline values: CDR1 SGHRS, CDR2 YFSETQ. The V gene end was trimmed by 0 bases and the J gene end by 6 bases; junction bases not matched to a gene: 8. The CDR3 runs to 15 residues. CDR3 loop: CASSLDRGAWDGYTF. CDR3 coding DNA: TGCGCCAGCAGCTTGGACAGGGGCGCTTGGGATGGCTACACCTTC.

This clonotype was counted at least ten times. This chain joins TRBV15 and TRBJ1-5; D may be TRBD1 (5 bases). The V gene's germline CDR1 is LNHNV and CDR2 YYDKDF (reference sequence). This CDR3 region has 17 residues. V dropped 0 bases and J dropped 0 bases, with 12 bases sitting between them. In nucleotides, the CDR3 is TGTGCCACCAGCAGAGAACGGGCAGGGTATAGCAATCAGCCCCAGCATTTT. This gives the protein CATSRERAGYSNQPQHF.

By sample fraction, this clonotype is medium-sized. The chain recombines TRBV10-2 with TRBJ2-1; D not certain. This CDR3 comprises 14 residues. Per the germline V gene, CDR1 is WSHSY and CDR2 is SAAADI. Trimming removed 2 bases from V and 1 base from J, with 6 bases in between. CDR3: CASSEAGSYNEQFF. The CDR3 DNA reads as TGCGCCAGCAGTGAGGCTGGATCCTACAATGAGCAGTTCTTC.

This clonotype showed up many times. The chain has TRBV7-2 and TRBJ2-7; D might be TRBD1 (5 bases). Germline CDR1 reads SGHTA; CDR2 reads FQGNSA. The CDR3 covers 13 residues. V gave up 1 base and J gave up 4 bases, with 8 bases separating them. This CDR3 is CASSLGTRYEQYF. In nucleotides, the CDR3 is TGTGCCAGCAGCTTAGGGACAAGGTACGAGCAGTACTTC.

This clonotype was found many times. The CDR3 sequence: CASSYLSRIRPTEAFF. DNA for the CDR3: TGTGCCAGCAGTTACCTCAGCCGGATTCGACCCACTGAAGCTTTCTTT. This chain connects TRBV6-5 to TRBJ1-1; D uncertain. Trimming stripped 2 bases from V and 4 bases from J, with 17 bases between. The CDR3 extends over 16 amino acids. The germline CDR1 and CDR2 sequences are MNHEY and SVGAGI.

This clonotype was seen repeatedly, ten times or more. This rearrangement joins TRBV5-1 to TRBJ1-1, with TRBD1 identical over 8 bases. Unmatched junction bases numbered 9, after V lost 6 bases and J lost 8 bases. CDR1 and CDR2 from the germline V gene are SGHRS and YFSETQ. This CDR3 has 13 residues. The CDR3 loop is CASTLGAGGEAFF. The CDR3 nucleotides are TGCGCCAGCACGCTAGGGGCAGGGGGCGAAGCTTTCTTT. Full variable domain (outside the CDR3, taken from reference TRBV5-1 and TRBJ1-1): KAGVTQTPRYLIKTRGQQVTLSCSPISGHRSVSWYQQTPGQGLQFLFEYFSETQRNKGNFPGRFSGRQFSNSRSEMNVSTLELGDSALYLCASTLGAGGEAFFGQGTRLTVV.

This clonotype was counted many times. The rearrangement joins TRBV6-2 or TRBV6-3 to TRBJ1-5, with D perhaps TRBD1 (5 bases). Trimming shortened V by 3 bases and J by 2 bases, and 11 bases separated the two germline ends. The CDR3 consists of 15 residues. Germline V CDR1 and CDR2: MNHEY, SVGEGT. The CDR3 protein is CASSYQGRGNQPQHF. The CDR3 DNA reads TGTGCCAGCAGTTATCAGGGTCGGGGCAATCAGCCCCAGCATTTT.

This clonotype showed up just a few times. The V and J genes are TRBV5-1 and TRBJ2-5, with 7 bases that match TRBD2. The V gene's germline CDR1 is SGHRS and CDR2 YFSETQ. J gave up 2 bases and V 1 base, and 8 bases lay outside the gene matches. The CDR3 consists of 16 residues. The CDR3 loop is CASSLSGGGSQETQYF. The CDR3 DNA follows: TGCGCCAGCAGCTTGTCCGGCGGGGGATCTCAAGAGACCCAGTACTTC.

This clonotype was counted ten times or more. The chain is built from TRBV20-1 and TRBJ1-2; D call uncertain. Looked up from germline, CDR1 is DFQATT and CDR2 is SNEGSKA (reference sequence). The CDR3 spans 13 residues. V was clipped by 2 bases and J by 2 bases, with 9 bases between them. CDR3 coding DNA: TGCAGTGCTAGACTCCAGATAAACTATGGCTACACCTTC. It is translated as CSARLQINYGYTF.

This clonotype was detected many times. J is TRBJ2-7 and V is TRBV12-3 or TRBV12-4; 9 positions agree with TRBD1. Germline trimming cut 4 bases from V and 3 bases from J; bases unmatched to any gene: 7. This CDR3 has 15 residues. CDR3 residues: CASSSGTGFNYEQYF. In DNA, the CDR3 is TGTGCCAGCAGTTCCGGGACAGGGTTTAACTACGAGCAGTACTTC.

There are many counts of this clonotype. CDR3: CASSVGTGGSYEQYV. The CDR3 DNA sequence: TGTGCCAGCAGCGTTGGGACAGGGGGGTCCTACGAGCAGTACGTC. V and J are TRBV9 and TRBJ2-7, with TRBD1 matching 11 bases. The CDR3 spans 15 residues. In germline, CDR1 is SGDLS, CDR2 YYNGEE. Trimming at V came to 2 bases and at J to 1 base, leaving 2 bases not matched to a gene.

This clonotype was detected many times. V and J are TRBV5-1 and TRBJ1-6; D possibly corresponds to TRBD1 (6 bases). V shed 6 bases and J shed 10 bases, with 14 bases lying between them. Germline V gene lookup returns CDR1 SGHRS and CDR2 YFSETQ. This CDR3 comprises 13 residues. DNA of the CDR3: TGCGCCAGCAACGAGGGGGTGTTATCACCCCTCCACTTT. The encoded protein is CASNEGVLSPLHF.

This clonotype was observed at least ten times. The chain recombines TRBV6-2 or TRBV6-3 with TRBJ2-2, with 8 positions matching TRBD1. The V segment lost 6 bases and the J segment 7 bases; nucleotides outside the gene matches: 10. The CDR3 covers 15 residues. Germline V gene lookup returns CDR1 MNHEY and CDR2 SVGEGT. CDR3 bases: TGTGCCAGCAGCCGACAGAGGACAGGGATCGGGGAGCTGTTTTTT. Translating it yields CASSRQRTGIGELFF.

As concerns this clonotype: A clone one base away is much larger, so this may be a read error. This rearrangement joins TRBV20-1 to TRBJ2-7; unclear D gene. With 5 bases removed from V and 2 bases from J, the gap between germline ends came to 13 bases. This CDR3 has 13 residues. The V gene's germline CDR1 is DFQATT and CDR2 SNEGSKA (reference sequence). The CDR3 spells CSAHKKGTYEQYF. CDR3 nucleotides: TGCAGTGCTCACAAAAAGGGAACCTACGAGCAGTACTTC.